The TCR beta chain under discussion was sequenced for a study of tumor-infiltrating lymphocytes in primary liver carcinoma. Turning to the study itself: Stage T1-T3 N0M0 tumors spanned about 4.2 to 11 cm. Samples gave roughly 3.5 to 7.5 million productive TCRbeta reads, similar across tissue types.

Of note for this clonotype: The junction shows a germline mismatch at one end, possibly a read error.

TCR beta cDNA was made from 400 to 500 ng total RNA with a constant-region primer. Libraries for TCR beta were built through three nested multiplex PCR rounds, which together made up a slightly modified ARM-PCR procedure. The study ran its first two PCR rounds for 9 to 10 cycles each, using TRBV1-TRBV30 forward primers and a C-beta reverse primer. TCRdb re-derived calls from the multiplex PCR reads in MiXCR, one entry per CDR3 protein. The profile covers approximately 80,000 distinct CDR3 sequences, with roughly 72% appearing a single time and around 24% taken by the ten largest. There are 14 residues in the CDR3. Scientists recovered RNA and DNA together from roughly 20-30 mg of unsorted bulk tissue. No treatment had been given to the patients, who were chronically infected with HBV.

The clonotype was recovered from a man aged 35 to 55 with primary liver carcinoma and hepatitis B virus infection. The chain couples TRBV12-3 or TRBV12-4 to TRBJ2-2, with D tentatively TRBD2 (6 bases). The sequencing sample was made of tumor-adjacent normal liver tissue. The CDR3 here is CVSMETANTREQFF. The DNA for the CDR3 is TGTGTCAGCATGGAGACAGCGAACACCCGGGAGCAGTTTTTT.